Each of the 21 T cell receptor beta chains below was sequenced from the same sample in a study of shared clonotypes between healthy human individuals. Clones were read by immunoSEQ multiplex PCR, and TCRdb kept only the in-frame ones, dropping some. The table shows some 2 million clones, with roughly 94% occurring only once. Terminally differentiated effector memory CD45RA+ cells were excluded by CCR7 positive selection of CD45RO-negative cells. Sequenced input: naive CD8+ T cells sorted from blood. Source of these receptors: a man between 18 and 29 years old in good health.

As for this clone: Other DNA sequences in the sample encode the same CDR3. J is TRBJ2-3 and V is TRBV9, with D unclear. With 0 bases removed from V and 4 bases from J, the gap between germline ends came to 3 bases. This CDR3 is built from 12 residues. Germline assignment: CDR1 SGDLS and CDR2 YYNGEE. The CDR3 protein is CASSVGSDTQYF. The CDR3 bases are TGTGCCAGCAGCGTAGGCTCAGATACGCAGTATTTT.

V is TRBV29-1 and J is TRBJ2-1; D remains unclear. The germline V and J ends were trimmed by 2 bases and 3 bases, with 11 bases remaining between them. Germline CDR1 is SQVTM and CDR2 is ANQGSEA. CDR3 length: 14 amino acids. The DNA of the CDR3 is TGCAGCGTTGAAAGAGAGACCGTCTACAATGAGCAGTTCTTC. The encoded protein is CSVERETVYNEQFF.

The gene calls are TRBV5-1 and TRBJ2-7; D is undetermined. CDR3 size: 13 residues. V was pared by 0 bases and J by 5 bases, with 9 bases between. Per germline, CDR1 SGHRS and CDR2 YFSETQ. The CDR3 here is CASSLEPRDEQYF. CDR3 in DNA: TGCGCCAGCAGCTTGGAGCCTCGGGACGAGCAGTACTTC. Full variable domain (remainder filled in from reference TRBV5-1 and TRBJ2-7): KAGVTQTPRYLIKTRGQQVTLSCSPISGHRSVSWYQQTPGQGLQFLFEYFSETQRNKGNFPGRFSGRQFSNSRSEMNVSTLELGDSALYLCASSLEPRDEQYFGPGTRLTVT.

The chain combines TRBV5-8 with TRBJ1-6, with 7 bases fitting TRBD1. V shed 0 bases and J 8 bases; nucleotides not matched to a gene: 2. CDR3 length equals 14 residues. Germline V gives CDR1 SGHTS, CDR2 YDEGEE. DNA of the CDR3: TGTGCCAGCAGCTTGGGACAGGGCGATTCACCCCTCCACTTT. The encoded protein is CASSLGQGDSPLHF.

The chain carries TRBV4-2 and TRBJ2-5; TRBD2 matches 10 bases. The germline V gene has CDR1 LGHNA and CDR2 YNFKEQ. V trimming: 1 base; J trimming: 5 bases; junction bases outside the gene matches: 10. This CDR3 is built from 17 residues. Here the CDR3 DNA reads TGTGCCAGCAGCCAAGCCAGCGGGGGGGCCTTTCTGGAGACCCAGTACTTC. Its translation: CASSQASGGAFLETQYF.

This chain's CDR3 is CASSLKRGVNNEQFF. The CDR3 DNA sequence: TGTGCCAGCAGCTTAAAGCGGGGGGTCAACAATGAGCAGTTCTTC. V usage is TRBV7-9 and J usage is TRBJ2-1, with TRBD2 matching over 9 bases. Germline loops: CDR1 SEHNR, CDR2 FQNEAQ (reference sequence). J was trimmed by 5 bases and V by 2 bases; bases with no gene match: 4. This CDR3 contains 15 residues.

The chain couples TRBV4-1 to TRBJ1-2, with D hard to call. The germline V gene encodes CDR1 MGHRA and CDR2 YSYEKL. V lost 2 bases and J 4 bases, leaving 14 bases between the germline ends. This CDR3 region has 15 residues. The CDR3 sequence: CASSQTNYPPYGYTF. The CDR3 coding sequence is TGCGCCAGCAGCCAAACTAATTATCCACCCTATGGCTACACCTTC.

The rearrangement uses TRBV11-1 and TRBJ1-1; the D is unclear. CDR1 SGHAT and CDR2 FQDESV come from the germline V gene (reference sequence). The CDR3 has 12 amino acids. V lost 7 bases to trimming and J lost 1 base, with 7 bases between them. CDR3 sequence: CASNPGNTEAFF. The DNA of the CDR3 is TGTGCCAGCAACCCGGGGAACACTGAAGCTTTCTTT.

The rearrangement uses TRBV4-3 and TRBJ2-3; 8 nucleotides agree with TRBD2. With 1 base clipped from V and 5 bases from J, the junction kept 14 bases outside the gene matches. CDR1 and CDR2 from the germline V gene are LGHNA and YSLEER. CDR3 length equals 18 residues. For the CDR3, the DNA is TGCGCCAGCAGCCAAGCACCCACTTGGCGGGAGGAGGGAGATACGCAGTATTTT. This codes for CASSQAPTWREEGDTQYF.

This rearrangement joins TRBV7-9 to TRBJ2-3, with 8 bases fitting TRBD2. Trimming removed 0 bases from V and 2 bases from J; junction bases left unmatched: 7. CDR1 SEHNR and CDR2 FQNEAQ come from the germline V gene (reference sequence). The CDR3 is 17 amino acids. The CDR3 is CASSLAPTSGYTDTQYF. The CDR3 coding sequence is TGTGCCAGCAGCTTAGCGCCCACTAGCGGATACACAGATACGCAGTATTTT.

The V and J genes are TRBV11-2 and TRBJ2-1; TRBD2 matches 8 bases. This CDR3 has 15 amino acids. CDR1 is SGHAT and CDR2 is FQNNGV in the germline V gene. V lost 2 bases, J lost 2 bases, and 2 bases stayed unmatched. The CDR3 spells CASSLLGGAYNEQFF. CDR3 bases: TGTGCCAGCAGCTTACTCGGGGGGGCCTACAATGAGCAGTTCTTC.

The gene calls are TRBV5-6 and TRBJ1-2; D is perhaps TRBD1 (5 bases). The CDR3 extends over 16 amino acids. V lost 3 bases to trimming and J lost 4 bases, with 19 bases between them. Germline V CDR1 and CDR2: SGHDT, YYEEEE. This chain's CDR3 is CASSWGDQLDLYGYTF. The CDR3 DNA is TGTGCCAGCAGCTGGGGGGATCAGCTTGACCTCTATGGCTACACCTTC.

Note on this clone: This sample includes further DNA sequences coding for the same CDR3. V usage is TRBV10-2 and J usage is TRBJ2-2; D is unresolved. V dropped 0 bases and J dropped 9 bases, with 2 bases sitting between them. This CDR3 comprises 11 residues. The germline CDR1 and CDR2 sequences are WSHSY and SAAADI. CDR3 nucleotides: TGCGCCAGCAGTGAGTCCTGGGAGCTGTTTTTT. The encoded protein is CASSESWELFF.

The CDR3 nucleotides read TGTGCCAGCAGTTACTTTCACAGGGAGAACGCCTACGAGCAGTACTTC. Translated, it gives CASSYFHRENAYEQYF. The chain is built from TRBV6-5 and TRBJ2-7; maybe TRBD1 (6 bases). V was shortened by 1 base and J by 2 bases, with 15 bases between the two germline ends. The germline V gene encodes CDR1 MNHEY and CDR2 SVGAGI. This CDR3 has 16 residues.

V is TRBV11-2 and J is TRBJ1-6, with D possibly matching TRBD1 (5 bases). V was shortened by 1 base and J by 9 bases, with 16 bases between the two germline ends. Germline assignment: CDR1 SGHAT and CDR2 FQNNGV. The CDR3 runs to 16 residues. This chain's CDR3 is CASSLGGQGSSSPLHF. The CDR3 DNA is TGTGCCAGCAGCTTAGGAGGGCAGGGATCTAGTTCACCCCTCCACTTT.

Worth noting for this clone: This CDR3 is also generated by other DNA sequences in the sample. The chain carries TRBV5-1 and TRBJ2-3, with D perhaps TRBD1 (5 bases). The CDR3 runs to 14 residues. The V and J ends lost 0 bases and 6 bases respectively, with 11 bases between them. Germline V gene sequence: CDR1 SGHRS, CDR2 YFSETQ. CDR3 sequence (DNA): TGCGCCAGCAGCTTGGGGGGCGGCGCGGATACGCAGTATTTT. This gives the protein CASSLGGGADTQYF.

This clone was seen only once. CDR3: CASSFLGQGANQPQHF. CDR3 in DNA: TGTGCCAGCAGTTTCCTGGGACAGGGGGCAAATCAGCCCCAGCATTTT. The genes are TRBV27 and TRBJ1-5; TRBD1 agrees at 12 bases. Trimming removed 3 bases from V and 4 bases from J; junction bases left unmatched: 4. The length of the CDR3 is 16 residues. Germline V gene lookup returns CDR1 MNHEY and CDR2 SMNVEV (reference sequence).

CDR3 DNA sequence: TGTGCCAGCAGCTTAGGGCTAGCGGGAGGCTATGAGCAGTTCTTC. This codes for CASSLGLAGGYEQFF. The V call is TRBV7-2, the J call TRBJ2-1; 11 bases fit TRBD2. The CDR3 contains 15 residues. J was trimmed by 8 bases and V by 1 base; bases with no gene match: 4. Germline lookup yields CDR1 SGHTA and CDR2 FQGNSA.

This clone has a handful of counts. The J gene is TRBJ1-1, the V gene TRBV10-2, with no clear D. CDR1 is WSHSY and CDR2 is SAAADI in the germline V gene. Trimming took 10 bases from V and 3 from J, leaving 18 bases between them. The CDR3 spans 14 residues. The CDR3: CATLGPGDDTEAFF. CDR3 bases: TGCGCCACTTTAGGGCCTGGAGACGACACTGAAGCTTTCTTT.

This chain joins TRBV29-1 and TRBJ2-5; D is tentatively TRBD1 or TRBD2 (6 bases each). Trimming took 6 bases from V and 4 from J, leaving 18 bases between them. Germline V gene data show CDR1 as SQVTM and CDR2 as ANQGSEA. This CDR3 is 14 amino acids long. The CDR3 nucleotides read TGCAGCGTCGTACTGTGGGGGGCAGGAGAGACCCAGTACTTC. As protein: CSVVLWGAGETQYF. Combining the CDR3 with reference TRBV29-1 and TRBJ2-5 gives the whole variable domain SAVISQKPSRDICQRGTSLTIQCQVDSQVTMMFWYRQQPGQSLTLIATANQGSEATYESGFVIDKFPISRPNLTFSTLTVSNMSPEDSSIYLCSVVLWGAGETQYFGPGTRLLVL.

J is TRBJ2-7 and V is TRBV27, with D perhaps matching TRBD1 or TRBD2 (5 bases each). V lost 3 bases and J lost 0, with 12 bases in between. The CDR3 extends over 15 amino acids. Germline V CDR1 and CDR2: MNHEY, SMNVEV (reference sequence). DNA for the CDR3: TGTGCCAGCAGTTTGTCCGGGACCCTCTCCTACGAGCAGTACTTC. This encodes CASSLSGTLSYEQYF.